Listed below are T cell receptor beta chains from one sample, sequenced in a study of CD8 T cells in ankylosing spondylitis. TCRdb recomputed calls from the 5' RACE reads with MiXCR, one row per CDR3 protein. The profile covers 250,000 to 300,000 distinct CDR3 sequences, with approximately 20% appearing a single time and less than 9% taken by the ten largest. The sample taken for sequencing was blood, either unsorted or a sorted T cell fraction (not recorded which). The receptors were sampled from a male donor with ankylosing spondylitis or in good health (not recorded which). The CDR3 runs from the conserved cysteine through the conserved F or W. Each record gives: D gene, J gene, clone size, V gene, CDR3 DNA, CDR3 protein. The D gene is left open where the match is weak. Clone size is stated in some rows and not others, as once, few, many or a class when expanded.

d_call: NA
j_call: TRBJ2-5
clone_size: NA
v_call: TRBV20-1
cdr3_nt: TGCAGTGCTAGAGATGGAGGTCGGGCCCAGTACTTC
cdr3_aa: CSARDGGRAQYF

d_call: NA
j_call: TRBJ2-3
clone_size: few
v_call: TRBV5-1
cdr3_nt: TGCGCCAGCAGCTTGCCAGGGGTTGGAGATACGCAGTATTTT
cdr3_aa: CASSLPGVGDTQYF

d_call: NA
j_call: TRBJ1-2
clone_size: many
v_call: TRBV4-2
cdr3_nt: TGTGCCAGCAGCCAAGCCAGGGACGGCTACACCTTC
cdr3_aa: CASSQARDGYTF

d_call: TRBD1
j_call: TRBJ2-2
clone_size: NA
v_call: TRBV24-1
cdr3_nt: TGTGCCACCAGTGATGCGACAGGGAGCTTCGCCGGGGAGCTGTTTTTT
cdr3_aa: CATSDATGSFAGELFF

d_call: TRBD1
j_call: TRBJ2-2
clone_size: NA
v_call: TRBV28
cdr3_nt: TGTGCCAGCAGGACGCGGACAGGGTTTCCCGGGGAGCTGTTTTTT
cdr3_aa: CASRTRTGFPGELFF

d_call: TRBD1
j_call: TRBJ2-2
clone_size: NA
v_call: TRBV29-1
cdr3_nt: TGCAGCGTTTCCGGGACAGGGGTTCCCGGGGAGCTGTTTTTT
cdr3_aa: CSVSGTGVPGELFF

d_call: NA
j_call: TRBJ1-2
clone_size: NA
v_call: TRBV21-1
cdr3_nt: TGTGCCAGCATCGCACAGGGGGCGATCTATGGCTACACCTTC
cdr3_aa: CASIAQGAIYGYTF

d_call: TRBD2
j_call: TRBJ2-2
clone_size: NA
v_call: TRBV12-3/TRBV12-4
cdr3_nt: TGTGCCAGCAGGGCGAGCGGGAGTTTCACCGGGGAGCTGTTTTTT
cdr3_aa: CASRASGSFTGELFF

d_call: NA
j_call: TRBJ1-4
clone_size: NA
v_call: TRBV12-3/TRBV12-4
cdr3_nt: TGTGCCAGCAGTTCCGGGACCGTAATTAATGAAAAACTGTTTTTT
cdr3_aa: CASSSGTVINEKLFF

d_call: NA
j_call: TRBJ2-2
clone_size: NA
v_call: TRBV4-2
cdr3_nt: TGTGCCAGCAGCCAAGGGATCGGCCCGCCCTCCGGGGAGCTGTTTTTT
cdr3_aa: CASSQGIGPPSGELFF

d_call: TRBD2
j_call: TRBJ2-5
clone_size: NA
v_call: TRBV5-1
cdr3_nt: TGCGCCAGCAGTACGAGTGGGACTAGCCGAGAGACCCAGTACTTC
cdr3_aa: CASSTSGTSRETQYF

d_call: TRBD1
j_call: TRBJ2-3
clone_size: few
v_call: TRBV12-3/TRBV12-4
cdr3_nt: TGTGCCAGCACCCCACAGGGGGCTATAACAGATACGCAGTATTTT
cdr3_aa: CASTPQGAITDTQYF

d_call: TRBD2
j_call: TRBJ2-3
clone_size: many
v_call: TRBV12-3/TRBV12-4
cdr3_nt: TGTGCCAGCAGTTTGAATAGCGGGGGGTCGGATACGCAGTATTTT
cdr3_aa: CASSLNSGGSDTQYF

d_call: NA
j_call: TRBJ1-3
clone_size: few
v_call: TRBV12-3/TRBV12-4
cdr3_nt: TGTGCCAGCAGTTTAGCTTTGAGTGTCCGCTCTGGAAACACCATATATTTT
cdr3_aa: CASSLALSVRSGNTIYF

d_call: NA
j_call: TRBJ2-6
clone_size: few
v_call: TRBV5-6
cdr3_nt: TGTGCCAGCAGCCCCCTACCTGGGGCCAACGTCCTGACTTTC
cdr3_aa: CASSPLPGANVLTF

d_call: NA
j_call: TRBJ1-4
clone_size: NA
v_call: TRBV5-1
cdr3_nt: TGCGCCAGCAGCTTGGAAGGAGGAGTCAAGACATTTTTT
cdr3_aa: CASSLEGGVKTFF

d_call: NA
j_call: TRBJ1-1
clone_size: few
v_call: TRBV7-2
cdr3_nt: TGTGCCAGCAGCCTTTCAGGCGGGGGGGGCACTGAAGCTTTCTTT
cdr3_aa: CASSLSGGGGTEAFF

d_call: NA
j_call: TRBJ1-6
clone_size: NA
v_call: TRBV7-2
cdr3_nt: TGTGCCAGCAGCTTTGGTCCGGGGAATTCACCCCTCCACTTT
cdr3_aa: CASSFGPGNSPLHF

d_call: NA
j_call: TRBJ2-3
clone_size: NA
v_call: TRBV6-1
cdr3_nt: TGTGCCAGCTGGCGGAGCACAGATACGCAGTATTTT
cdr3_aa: CASWRSTDTQYF

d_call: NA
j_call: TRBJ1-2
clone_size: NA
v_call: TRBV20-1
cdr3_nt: TGCAGTGCCCCCCCCGGGACTGGATATGGCTACACCTTC
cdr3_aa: CSAPPGTGYGYTF

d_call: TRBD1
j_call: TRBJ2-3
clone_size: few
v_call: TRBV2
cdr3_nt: TGTGCCAGCAGTGAATGGGACAGCAGCACAGATACGCAGTATTTT
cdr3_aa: CASSEWDSSTDTQYF

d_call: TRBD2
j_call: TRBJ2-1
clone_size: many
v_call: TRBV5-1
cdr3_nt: TGCGCCAGCAGCCGGGGACTAGACTATGGGTACAATGAGCAGTTCTTC
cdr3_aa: CASSRGLDYGYNEQFF

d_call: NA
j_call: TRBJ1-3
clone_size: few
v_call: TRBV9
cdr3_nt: TGTGCCAGCAGCGTAGCTCAAGGACGCTCTGGAAACACCATATATTTT
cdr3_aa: CASSVAQGRSGNTIYF

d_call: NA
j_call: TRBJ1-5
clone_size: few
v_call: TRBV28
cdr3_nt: TGTGCCAGCAGTTTCCCAGACTTTAGCAATCAGCCCCAGCATTTT
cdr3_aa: CASSFPDFSNQPQHF

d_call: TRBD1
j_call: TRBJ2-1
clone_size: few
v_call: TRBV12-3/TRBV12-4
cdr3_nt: TGTGCCAGCAGTTGGGGACAGTACAATGAGCAGTTCTTC
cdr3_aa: CASSWGQYNEQFF

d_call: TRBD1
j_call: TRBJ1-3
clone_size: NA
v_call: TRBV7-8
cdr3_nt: TGTGCCAGCAGCCCAACAGGGGGCTCTGGAAACACCATATATTTT
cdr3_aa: CASSPTGGSGNTIYF

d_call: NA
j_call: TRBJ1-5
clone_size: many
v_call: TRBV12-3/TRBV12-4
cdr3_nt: TGTGCCAGCAGTTTAAGCCGTAGCAATCAGCCCCAGCATTTT
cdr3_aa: CASSLSRSNQPQHF

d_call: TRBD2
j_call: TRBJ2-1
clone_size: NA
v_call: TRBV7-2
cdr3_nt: TGTGCCAGCAGCTTGGCGGGGGAGCTATACAATGAGCAGTTCTTC
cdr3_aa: CASSLAGELYNEQFF

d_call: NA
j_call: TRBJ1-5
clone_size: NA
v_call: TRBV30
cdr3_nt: TGTGCCTGGAGCATCAGTCCCCATCAGCCCCAGCATTTT
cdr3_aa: CAWSISPHQPQHF

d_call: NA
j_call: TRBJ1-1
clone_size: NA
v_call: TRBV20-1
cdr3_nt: TGCAGTGCTGCTCCGGGGAACACTGAAGCTTTCTTT
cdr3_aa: CSAAPGNTEAFF

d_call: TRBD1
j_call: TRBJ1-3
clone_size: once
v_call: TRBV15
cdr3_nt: TGTGCCACCAGCAGAGATCAGGGGGCAGGAAACACCATATATTTT
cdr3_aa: CATSRDQGAGNTIYF

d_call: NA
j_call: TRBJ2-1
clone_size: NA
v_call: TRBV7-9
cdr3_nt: TGTGCCAGCAGCTTCTCAGGGAGTTGGGATGAGCAGTTCTTC
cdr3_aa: CASSFSGSWDEQFF

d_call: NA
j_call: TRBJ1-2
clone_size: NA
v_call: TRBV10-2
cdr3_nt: TGCGCCAGCAGTGAAAACAACAACTATGGCTACACCTTC
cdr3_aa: CASSENNNYGYTF

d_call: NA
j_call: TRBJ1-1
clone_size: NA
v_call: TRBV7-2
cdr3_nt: TGTGCCAGCAGGACAGGTTTTATGAACACTGAAGCTTTCTTT
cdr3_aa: CASRTGFMNTEAFF

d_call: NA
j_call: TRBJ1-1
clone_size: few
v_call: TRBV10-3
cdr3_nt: TGTGCCATCAGTGGGGCGCCGATGAACACTGAAGCTTTCTTT
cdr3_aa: CAISGAPMNTEAFF

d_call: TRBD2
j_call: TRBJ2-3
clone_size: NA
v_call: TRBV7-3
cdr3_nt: TGTGCCAGCAGCTTAGTTGGAACTAGCGGGAGAGGTACAGATACGCAGTATTTT
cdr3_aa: CASSLVGTSGRGTDTQYF

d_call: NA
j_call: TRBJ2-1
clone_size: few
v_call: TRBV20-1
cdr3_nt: TGCAGTGCTGGAATTCCAGGGTATGAGAATGAGCAGTTCTTC
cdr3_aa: CSAGIPGYENEQFF

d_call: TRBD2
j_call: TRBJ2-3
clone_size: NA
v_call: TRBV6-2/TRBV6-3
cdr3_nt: TGTGCCAGCAGCCGACCGGGACTAGCGTTAGATACGCAGTATTTT
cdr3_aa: CASSRPGLALDTQYF

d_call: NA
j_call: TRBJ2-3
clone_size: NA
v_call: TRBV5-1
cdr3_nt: TGCGCCAGCAGCTTGGGAGGGAGCCCCACAGATACGCAGTATTTT
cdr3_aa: CASSLGGSPTDTQYF

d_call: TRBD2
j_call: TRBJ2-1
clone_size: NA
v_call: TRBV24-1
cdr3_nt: TGTGCCACCGGCATGGGGGGGAGCTCCTACAATGAGCAGTTCTTC
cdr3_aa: CATGMGGSSYNEQFF

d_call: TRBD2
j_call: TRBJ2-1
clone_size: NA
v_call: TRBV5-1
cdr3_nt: TGCGCCAGCAGGGGAGGGAATCGGTACAATGAGCAGTTCTTC
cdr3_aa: CASRGGNRYNEQFF

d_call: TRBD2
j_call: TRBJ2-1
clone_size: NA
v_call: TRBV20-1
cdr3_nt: TGCAGTGCTAGAGATATACTAGCGGGAATAGGCTACAATGAGCAGTTCTTC
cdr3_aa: CSARDILAGIGYNEQFF

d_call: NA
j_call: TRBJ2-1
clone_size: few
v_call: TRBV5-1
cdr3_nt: TGCGCCAGCAGCTTGTTACGGGACTCGAGCAATGAGCAGTTCTTC
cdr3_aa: CASSLLRDSSNEQFF

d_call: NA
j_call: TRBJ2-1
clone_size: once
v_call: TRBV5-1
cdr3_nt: TGCGCCAGCAGCTTATCCGGGAGTTATTCAAGTGAGCAGTTCTTC
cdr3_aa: CASSLSGSYSSEQFF

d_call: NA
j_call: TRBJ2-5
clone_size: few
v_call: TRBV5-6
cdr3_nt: TGTGCCAGCAGCTCACGAAGGCCAAAAGGGCAGGGGATGGGGAGTGATCAAGAGACCCAGTACTTC
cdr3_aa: CASSSRRPKGQGMGSDQETQYF

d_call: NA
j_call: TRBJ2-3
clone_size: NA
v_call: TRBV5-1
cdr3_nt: TGCGCCAGCAGCTTGGTAGTGGCGAGTCGCGGTACAGATACGCAGTATTTT
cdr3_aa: CASSLVVASRGTDTQYF

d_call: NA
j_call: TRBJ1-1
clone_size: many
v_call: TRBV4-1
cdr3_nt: TGCGCCAGCAGCCAAGAAAGTGACAGCCGCGACACTGAAGCTTTCTTT
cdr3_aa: CASSQESDSRDTEAFF

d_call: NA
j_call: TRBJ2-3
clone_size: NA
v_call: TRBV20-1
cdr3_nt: TGCAGTGCTAGACCCACAGATACGCAGTATTTT
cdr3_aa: CSARPTDTQYF